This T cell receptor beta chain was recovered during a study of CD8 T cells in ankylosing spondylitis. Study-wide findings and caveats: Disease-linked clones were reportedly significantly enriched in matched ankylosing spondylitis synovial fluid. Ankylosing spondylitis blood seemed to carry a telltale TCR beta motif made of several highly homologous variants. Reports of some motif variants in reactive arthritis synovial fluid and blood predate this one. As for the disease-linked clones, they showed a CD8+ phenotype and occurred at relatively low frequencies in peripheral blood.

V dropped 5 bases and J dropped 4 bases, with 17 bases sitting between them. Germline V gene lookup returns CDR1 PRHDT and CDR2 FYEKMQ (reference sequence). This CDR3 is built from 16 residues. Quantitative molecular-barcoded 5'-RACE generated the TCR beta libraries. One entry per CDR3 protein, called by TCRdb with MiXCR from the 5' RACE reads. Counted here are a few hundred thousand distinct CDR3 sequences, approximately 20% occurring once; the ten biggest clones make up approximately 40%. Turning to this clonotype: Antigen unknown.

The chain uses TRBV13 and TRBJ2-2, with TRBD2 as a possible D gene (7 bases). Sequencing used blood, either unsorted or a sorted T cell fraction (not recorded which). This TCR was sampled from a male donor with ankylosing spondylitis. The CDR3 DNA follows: TGTGCCAGCAGCCCTAGTGGGGGGGGCCTCACCGGGGAGCTGTTTTTT. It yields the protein CASSPSGGGLTGELFF.